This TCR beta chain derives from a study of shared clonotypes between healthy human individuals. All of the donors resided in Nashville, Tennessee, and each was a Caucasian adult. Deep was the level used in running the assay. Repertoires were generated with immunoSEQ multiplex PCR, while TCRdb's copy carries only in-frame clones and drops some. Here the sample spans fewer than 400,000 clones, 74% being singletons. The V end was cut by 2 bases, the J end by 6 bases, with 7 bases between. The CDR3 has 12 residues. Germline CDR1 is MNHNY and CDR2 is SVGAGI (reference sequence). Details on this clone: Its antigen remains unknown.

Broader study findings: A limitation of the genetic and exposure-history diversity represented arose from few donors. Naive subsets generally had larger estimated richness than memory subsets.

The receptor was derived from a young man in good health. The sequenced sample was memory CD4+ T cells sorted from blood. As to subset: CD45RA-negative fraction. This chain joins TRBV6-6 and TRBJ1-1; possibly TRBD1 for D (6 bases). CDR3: CASSYGGAEAFF. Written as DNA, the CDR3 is TGTGCCAGCAGTTACGGGGGCGCTGAAGCTTTCTTT.